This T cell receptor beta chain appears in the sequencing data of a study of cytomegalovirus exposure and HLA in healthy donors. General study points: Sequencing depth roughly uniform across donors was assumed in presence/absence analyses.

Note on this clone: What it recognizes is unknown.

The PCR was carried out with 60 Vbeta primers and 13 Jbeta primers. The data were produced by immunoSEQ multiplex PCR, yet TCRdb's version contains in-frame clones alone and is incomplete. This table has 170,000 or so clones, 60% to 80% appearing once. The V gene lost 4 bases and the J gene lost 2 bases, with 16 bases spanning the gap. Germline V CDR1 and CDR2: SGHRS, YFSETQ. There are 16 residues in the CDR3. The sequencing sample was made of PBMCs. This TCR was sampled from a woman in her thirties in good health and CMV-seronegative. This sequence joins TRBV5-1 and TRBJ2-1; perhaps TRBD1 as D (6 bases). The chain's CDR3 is CASSPEGVLAYNEQFF. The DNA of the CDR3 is TGCGCCAGCAGCCCTGAGGGGGTATTGGCCTACAATGAGCAGTTCTTC.